This T cell receptor beta chain came from a study of shared clonotypes between healthy human individuals. Looking at the study overall: CD4 naive and CD4 memory each took three plates per donor, while CD8 naive took two and CD8 memory one.

Method: immunoSEQ multiplex PCR; TCRdb's copy keeps in-frame clones and lacks some. The table lists approximately 810,000 clones, 80% to 95% of them singletons. Selected positively for CCR7 and CD45RO-negative, naive CD8 cells excluded terminally differentiated effector memory CD45RA+ cells. This CDR3 is built from 15 residues. Germline-derived CDR1 and CDR2 are LNHNV and YYDKDF (reference sequence). V lost 5 bases to trimming and J lost 2 bases, with 14 bases between them. This clone was seen only once. Source material: naive CD8+ T cells sorted from blood. The chain joins TRBV15 to TRBJ2-3, with D perhaps TRBD2 (7 bases). This TCR was recovered from a young man in good health. The CDR3 sequence: CATSERRGLTDTQYF. CDR3 nucleotides: TGTGCCACCAGCGAGAGGCGGGGGCTCACAGATACGCAGTATTTT.